This paragraph reports one T cell receptor (beta chain). Its antigen is unknown. CDR1 MDHEN and CDR2 SYDVKM come from the germline V gene. CDR3 length: 15 residues. The ends were cut back, 6 bases at V and 0 bases at J, with 15 bases in the middle. The data stem from a study of cytomegalovirus exposure and HLA in healthy donors. Study results and caveats: Being indistinguishable, some V segments were excluded, TRBV6-2 and TRBV6-3 among them. The HLA-A and HLA-B alleles of most subjects were reportedly predicted accurately from TCR beta sequences. The study labeled more than 150 TCR beta chains cytomegalovirus-associated. Most TCR beta V segments were productive about 87% or about 30% of the time in an earlier analysis.

The PCR had 60 Vbeta and 13 Jbeta primers. Clones were sequenced by immunoSEQ multiplex PCR, and TCRdb holds only the in-frame ones, with some missing. Here the sample spans 65,000 to 85,000 clones, approximately 79% being singletons. Specimen: PBMCs. V gene TRBV28 combines with J gene TRBJ2-7; tentative D call: TRBD2 (5 bases). This TCR was recovered from a woman aged 40 to 50 in good health and CMV-seropositive. The CDR3 nucleotides are TGTGCCAGCAGAGCCCCCGGAGGAAGCTCCTACGAGCAGTACTTC. It specifies CASRAPGGSSYEQYF.